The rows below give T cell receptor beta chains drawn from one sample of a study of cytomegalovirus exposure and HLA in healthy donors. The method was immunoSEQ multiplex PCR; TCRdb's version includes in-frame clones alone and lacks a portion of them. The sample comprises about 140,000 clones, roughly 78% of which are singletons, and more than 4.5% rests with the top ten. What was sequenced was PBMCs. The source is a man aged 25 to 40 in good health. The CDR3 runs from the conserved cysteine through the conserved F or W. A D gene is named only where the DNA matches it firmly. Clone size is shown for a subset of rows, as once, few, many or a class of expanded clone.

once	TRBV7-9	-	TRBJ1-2	CASSLQGRNGYTF	TGTGCCAGCAGCTTACAGGGCCGGAATGGCTACACCTTC
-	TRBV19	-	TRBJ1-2	CASSTAGFDGYTF	TGTGCCAGTAGTACAGCAGGGTTTGATGGCTACACCTTC
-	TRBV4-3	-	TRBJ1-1	CASREGTEAFF	TGCGCCAGCAGGGAGGGCACTGAAGCTTTCTTT
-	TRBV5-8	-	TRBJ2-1	CASSGQYNEQFF	TGTGCCAGTTCAGGGCAGTACAATGAGCAGTTCTTC
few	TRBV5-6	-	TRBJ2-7	CASSFTRSYEQYF	TGTGCCAGCAGCTTTACCAGGTCCTACGAGCAGTACTTC
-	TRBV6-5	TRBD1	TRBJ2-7	CASRGQGRTYEQYF	TGTGCCAGCAGAGGACAGGGCCGAACCTACGAGCAGTACTTC
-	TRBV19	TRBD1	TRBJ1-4	CASSYRDRGNEKLFF	TGTGCCAGTAGCTATCGTGACAGGGGTAATGAAAAACTGTTTTTT
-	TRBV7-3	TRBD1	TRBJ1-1	CASGPGQGRSTEAFF	TGTGCCAGCGGCCCAGGACAGGGGAGGAGCACTGAAGCTTTCTTT
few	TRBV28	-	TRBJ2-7	CASSVTGALSYEQYF	TGTGCCAGCAGTGTGACGGGTGCATTGAGCTACGAGCAGTACTTC
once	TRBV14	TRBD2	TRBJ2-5	CASSQGLAGVQETQYF	TGTGCCAGCAGTCAAGGACTAGCGGGAGTCCAAGAGACCCAGTACTTC
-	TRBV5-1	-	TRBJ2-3	CASSVTGMWGTDTQYF	TGCGCCAGCAGCGTAACAGGAATGTGGGGCACAGATACGCAGTATTTT
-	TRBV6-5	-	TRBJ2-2	CASSEGGRNGELFF	TGTGCCAGCAGTGAGGGGGGGCGTAACGGGGAGCTGTTTTTT
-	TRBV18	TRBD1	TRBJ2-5	CASSPGQEETQYF	TGTGCCAGCTCGCCAGGACAGGAAGAGACCCAGTACTTC
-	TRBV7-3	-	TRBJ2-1	CASRLRGGDRSYNEQFF	TGTGCCAGCAGGCTCAGAGGGGGAGATCGATCCTACAATGAGCAGTTCTTC
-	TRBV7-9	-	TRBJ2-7	CASSLGQLVSYEQYF	TGTGCCAGCAGCCTCGGACAGTTGGTCTCCTACGAGCAGTACTTC
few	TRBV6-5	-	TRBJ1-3	CASSYGHLSGNTIYF	TGTGCCAGCAGTTACGGGCACCTCTCTGGAAACACCATATATTTT